This T cell receptor beta chain was captured by sequencing in a study of regulatory T cells in long-lasting Graves disease. According to the study, TCR beta libraries were built with iRepertoire HTBI primers and CDR3-region Arm-PCR. TCRdb re-called the multiplex PCR reads with MiXCR, one entry per CDR3 protein. The sample lists about 530,000 distinct CDR3 sequences; 15% to 20% were seen once. This clonotype was seen repeatedly, ten times or more. The CDR3 is 16 residues long. From germline, CDR1 is MNHEY and CDR2 SVGEGT. Trimming pared 3 bases from V and 2 bases from J, leaving 16 bases between. Time point of the sample: newly diagnosed GD, antithyroid drugs for less than 3 months. Construction of the TCR library relied on RNA isolated from PBMCs. Each of the patients was recruited from an endocrinology department situated in Xi'an, China. The same data also went into a second study, on T cells in Graves' hyperthyroidism and ophthalmopathy.

The chain couples TRBV6-2 or TRBV6-3 to TRBJ1-1, with D possibly TRBD1 on 5 matching bases. Source: peripheral blood mononuclear cells (PBMCs), taken at new diagnosis, from a patient treated with antithyroid drugs. The TCR was taken from a woman in her forties or fifties with Graves disease. This chain's CDR3 is CASSYSTLRVNTEAFF. The CDR3 DNA follows: TGTGCCAGCAGTTATTCCACACTCAGGGTAAACACTGAAGCTTTCTTT.